One sample yielded the 20 T cell receptor beta chains listed below, sequenced in a study of CD8+CD57+ T cells in acquired aplastic anemia. TCR beta VDJ and CDR3 were profiled, and genomic DNA was the template. MiXCR, applied by TCRdb to the reads, yields one record per CDR3 protein. This sample yields about 200,000 distinct CDR3 sequences, of which 34% are seen a single time; around 1.1% belongs to the top ten. Specimen: sorted CD4+, CD8+, or CD8+CD57+ T cells (not recorded which) from PBMCs. These receptors all stem from a human donor in good health, serving as a control.

This clonotype was observed a few times. The chain recombines TRBV15 with TRBJ1-3; 10 bases are a match to TRBD1. The germline V gene has CDR1 LNHNV and CDR2 YYDKDF (reference sequence). The CDR3 is 16 amino acids. J gave up 8 bases and V 1 base, and 8 bases lay outside the gene matches. In DNA form, the CDR3 reads TGTGCCACCAGCAGAGCGGCCCCGGGACAGGGGTACACCATATATTTT. It codes for CATSRAAPGQGYTIYF. Filled out from reference TRBV15 and TRBJ1-3, the complete variable domain reads DAMVIQNPRYQVTQFGKPVTLSCSQTLNHNVMYWYQQKSSQAPKLLFHYYDKDFNNEADTPDNFQSRRPNTSFCFLDIRSPGLGDTAMYLCATSRAAPGQGYTIYFGEGSWLTVV.

The chain combines TRBV7-6 with TRBJ1-6, with D unresolved. Trimming removed 3 bases from V and 10 bases from J, with 10 bases in between. The CDR3 contains 13 residues. The germline V gene encodes CDR1 SGHVS and CDR2 FNYEAQ. The CDR3 spells CASSLGTNSPLHF. CDR3 DNA sequence: TGTGCCAGCAGCTTGGGTACTAACTCACCCCTCCACTTT.

The count of this clonotype is one. This chain links TRBV5-1 with TRBJ1-1; a weak D match, TRBD1 (5 bases). The CDR3 is made up of 17 amino acids. Trimming pared 1 base from V and 5 bases from J, leaving 21 bases between. Germline V gives CDR1 SGHRS, CDR2 YFSETQ. Here the CDR3 DNA reads TGCGCCAGCAGCTTGCTAGCCCAACAAGGGGCGACTACTGAAGCTTTCTTT. Translated, it gives CASSLLAQQGATTEAFF.

The sample holds many counts of this clonotype. The chain employs TRBV12-3 or TRBV12-4 and TRBJ1-2; D gene ambiguous. This CDR3 has 13 residues. V was trimmed by 3 bases and J by 4 bases, leaving 9 bases between them. CDR3 nucleotide sequence: TGTGCCAGCAGTTTTGGACTGTCCTATGGCTACACCTTC. Translating gives CASSFGLSYGYTF.

This chain links TRBV2 with TRBJ2-3; D gene unclear. The CDR3 is made up of 15 amino acids. V was trimmed by 4 bases and J by 0 bases, leaving 11 bases between them. The V gene's germline CDR1 is SNHLY and CDR2 FYNNEI. This CDR3 reads CASSVPDTSTDTQYF. CDR3 in DNA: TGTGCCAGCAGTGTGCCGGATACTAGCACAGATACGCAGTATTTT.

There are many counts of this clonotype. This chain joins TRBV19 and TRBJ2-5; no reliable D call. V dropped 3 bases and J dropped 3 bases, with 8 bases sitting between them. Germline CDR1 is LNHDA and CDR2 is SQIVND (reference sequence). The CDR3 consists of 13 residues. The CDR3 coding sequence is TGTGCCAGTAGTATTGGGTATGAAGAGACCCAGTACTTC. Translated: CASSIGYEETQYF.

This rearrangement joins TRBV7-6 to TRBJ2-7, with unresolved D. The CDR3 loop spans 13 amino acids. The germline V gene encodes CDR1 SGHVS and CDR2 FNYEAQ. Trimming pared 1 base from V and 4 bases from J, leaving 8 bases between. CDR3 protein: CASSLGAEYEQYF. DNA for the CDR3: TGTGCCAGCAGCTTAGGTGCGGAATACGAGCAGTACTTC.

To note about this clonotype: The CDR3 carries no conserved terminal phenylalanine or tryptophan, so it likely arises from a read error. The chain carries TRBV6-5 and TRBJ1-2; 10 bases agree with TRBD1. CDR1 and CDR2 (germline): MNHEY, SVGAGI. The length of the CDR3 is 15 residues. The CDR3 protein is CASSYSLTGGFGYTL. CDR3 coding DNA: TGTGCCAGCAGCTACTCCCTGACAGGGGGCTTCGGCTACACCCTC.

This clonotype was counted ten times or more. The rearrangement joins TRBV19 to TRBJ2-3; 15 bases agree with TRBD2. J was trimmed by 2 bases and V by 5 bases; bases with no gene match: 5. This CDR3 is 17 amino acids long. Germline CDR1 LNHDA, CDR2 SQIVND (reference sequence). The CDR3: CASSPGTSGGYTDTQYF. The DNA for the CDR3 is TGTGCCAGTAGTCCGGGGACTAGCGGGGGGTACACAGATACGCAGTATTTT.

CDR3 loop: CSALDGGTEAFF. The DNA for the CDR3 is TGCAGCGCCCTAGACGGGGGCACTGAAGCTTTCTTT. This chain links TRBV29-1 with TRBJ1-1; weak D call: TRBD1 (5 bases). CDR3 length: 12 residues. V was shortened by 7 bases and J by 4 bases, with 13 bases between the two germline ends. Germline CDR1 is SQVTM and CDR2 is ANQGSEA.

This clonotype was found many times. The chain links TRBV24-1 to TRBJ2-2; 7 positions agree with TRBD2. V gave up 3 bases and J gave up 6 bases; unmatched junction bases: 3. The CDR3 spans 14 residues. Germline CDR1 reads KGHDR; CDR2 reads SFDVKD. This chain's CDR3 is CATSDPSGAGELFF. The CDR3, as DNA: TGTGCCACCAGTGATCCCAGCGGGGCCGGGGAGCTGTTTTTT.

The V call is TRBV15, the J call TRBJ2-5, with a weak D call TRBD2 (7 bases). CDR1 is LNHNV, CDR2 YYDKDF, per germline (reference sequence). The CDR3 length is 16 residues. Trimming took 3 bases from V and 4 from J, leaving 18 bases between them. CDR3 sequence: CATSSFIYREGETQYF. For the CDR3, the DNA is TGTGCCACCAGCAGCTTTATCTACAGGGAGGGAGAGACCCAGTACTTC.

In its sample, this clonotype was seen many times. The genes are TRBV20-1 and TRBJ1-3, with D unresolved. The CDR3 contains 11 residues. CDR1 is DFQATT and CDR2 is SNEGSKA in the germline V gene (reference sequence). V was trimmed by 6 bases and J by 7 bases, leaving 10 bases between them. CDR3 DNA: TGCAGTGCCACCAAACAGAACACCATATATTTT. Protein sequence: CSATKQNTIYF.

This clonotype came up a few times. This chain links TRBV5-4 with TRBJ2-2; D is perhaps TRBD2 (6 bases). Trimming pared 2 bases from V and 4 bases from J, leaving 21 bases between. The CDR3 length is 18 residues. Germline V gene data show CDR1 as SGHNT and CDR2 as YYREEE (reference sequence). CDR3 sequence (DNA): TGTGCCAGCAGCTTATTTCACGGGAGAGGAAGAAGCACCGGGGAGCTGTTTTTT. This codes for CASSLFHGRGRSTGELFF.

This clonotype was observed at least ten times. The germline gene is not matched at one end of the junction; a read error may be the cause. This chain connects TRBV29-1 to TRBJ1-1, with a weak D call TRBD1 (5 bases). Germline V gene data show CDR1 as SQVTM and CDR2 as ANQGSEA. The CDR3 runs 13 residues. CDR3 loop: CSVEVRDAPEAFF. The CDR3 DNA reads as TGCAGCGTTGAAGTCCGGGACGCCCCTGAGGCTTTCTTT.

This clonotype came up many times. The chain combines TRBV20-1 with TRBJ2-2; D is perhaps TRBD1 or TRBD2 (6 bases each). Germline V CDR1 and CDR2: DFQATT, SNEGSKA (reference sequence). The V gene lost 3 bases and the J gene lost 1 base, with 9 bases spanning the gap. The CDR3 has 14 amino acids. The CDR3 loop reads CSARRGQNTGELFF. The CDR3 DNA reads TGCAGTGCTAGGCGGGGACAGAACACCGGGGAGCTGTTTTTT.

This clonotype was seen only once. The genes are TRBV24-1 and TRBJ2-3; no clear D gene. Trimming pared 6 bases from V and 6 bases from J, leaving 6 bases between. The CDR3 runs 11 residues. From germline, CDR1 is KGHDR and CDR2 SFDVKD. The CDR3 here is CATSHGDTQYF. The CDR3 DNA follows: TGTGCCACCAGTCACGGGGATACGCAGTATTTT.

The rearrangement links TRBV19 to TRBJ1-3; D is perhaps TRBD1 (5 bases). This CDR3 is 14 amino acids long. Trimming left V 3 bases short and J 5 bases short, with 11 bases between. Germline V gene sequence: CDR1 LNHDA, CDR2 SQIVND (reference sequence). CDR3 protein: CASSIGAGRNTIYF. DNA for the CDR3: TGTGCCAGTAGTATTGGGGCAGGGAGAAACACCATATATTTT. The full variable domain, completed using reference TRBV19 and TRBJ1-3, is DGGITQSPKYLFRKEGQNVTLSCEQNLNHDAMYWYRQDPGQGLRLIYYSQIVNDFQKGDIAEGYSVSREKKESFPLTVTSAQKNPTAFYLCASSIGAGRNTIYFGEGSWLTVV.

This clonotype has more than one count but fewer than ten. This chain links TRBV6-5 with TRBJ1-2; D not resolved. Trimming pared 8 bases from V and 7 bases from J, leaving 17 bases between. Germline V CDR1 and CDR2: MNHEY, SVGAGI. There are 13 residues in the CDR3. This chain's CDR3 is CASRRLGMGGYTF. For the CDR3, the DNA is TGTGCCAGCCGGCGTCTTGGCATGGGTGGCTACACCTTC.

The V gene is TRBV20-1, the J gene TRBJ1-6, with D possibly matching TRBD1 (5 bases). The V and J ends lost 0 bases and 10 bases respectively, with 13 bases between them. From germline, CDR1 is DFQATT and CDR2 SNEGSKA (reference sequence). The CDR3 totals 14 residues. The CDR3 sequence: CSARDLRGSSPLHF. DNA of the CDR3: TGCAGTGCTAGAGATCTCCGGGGGTCGTCACCCCTCCACTTT.